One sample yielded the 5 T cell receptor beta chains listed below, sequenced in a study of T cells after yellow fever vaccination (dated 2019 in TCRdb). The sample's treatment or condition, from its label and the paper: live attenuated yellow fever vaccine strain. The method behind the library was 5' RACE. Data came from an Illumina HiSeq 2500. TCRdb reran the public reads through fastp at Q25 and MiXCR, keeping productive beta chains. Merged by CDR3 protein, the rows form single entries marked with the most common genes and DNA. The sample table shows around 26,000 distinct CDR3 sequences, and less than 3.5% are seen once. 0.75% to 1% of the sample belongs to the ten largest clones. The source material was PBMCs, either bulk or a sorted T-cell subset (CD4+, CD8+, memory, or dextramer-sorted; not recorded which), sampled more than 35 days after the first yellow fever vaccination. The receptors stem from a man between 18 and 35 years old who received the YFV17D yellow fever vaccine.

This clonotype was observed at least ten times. CDR3 DNA sequence: TGCAGTGCTAGAGCCCCCTCCCCTGAGCAGTTCTTC. Protein product: CSARAPSPEQFF. V and J are TRBV20-1 and TRBJ2-1, with D uncertain. The CDR3 sequence is 12 residues long. CDR1 and CDR2 (germline): DFQATT, SNEGSKA (reference sequence). Trimming removed 1 base at V and 9 bases at J, with 10 bases between.

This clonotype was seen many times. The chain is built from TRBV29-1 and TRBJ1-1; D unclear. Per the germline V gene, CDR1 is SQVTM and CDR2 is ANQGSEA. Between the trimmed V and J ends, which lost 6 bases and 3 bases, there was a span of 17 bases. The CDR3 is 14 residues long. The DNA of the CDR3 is TGCAGCGTCTCGACGGACTTTGAGGACACTGAAGCTTTCTTT. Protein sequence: CSVSTDFEDTEAFF.

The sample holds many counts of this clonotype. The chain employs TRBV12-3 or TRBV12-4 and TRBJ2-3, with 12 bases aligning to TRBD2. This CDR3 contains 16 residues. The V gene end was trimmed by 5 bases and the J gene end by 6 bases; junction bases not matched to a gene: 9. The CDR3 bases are TGTGCCAGCAGTCAGCGGGGGCTAGCGGGGGGGGATACGCAGTATTTT. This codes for CASSQRGLAGGDTQYF.

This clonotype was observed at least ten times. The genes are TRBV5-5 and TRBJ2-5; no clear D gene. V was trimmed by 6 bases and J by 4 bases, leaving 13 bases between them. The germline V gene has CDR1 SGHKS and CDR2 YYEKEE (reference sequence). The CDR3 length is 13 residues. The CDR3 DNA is TGTGCCAGCATCATGAGTCCGAGAGAGACCCAGTACTTC. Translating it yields CASIMSPRETQYF.

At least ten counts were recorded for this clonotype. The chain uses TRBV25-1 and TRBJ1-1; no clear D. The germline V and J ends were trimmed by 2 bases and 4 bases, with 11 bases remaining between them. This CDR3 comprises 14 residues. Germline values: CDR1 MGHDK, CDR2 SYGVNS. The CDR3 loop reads CASSEHEAITEAFF. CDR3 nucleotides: TGTGCCAGCAGTGAACATGAAGCGATCACTGAAGCTTTCTTT. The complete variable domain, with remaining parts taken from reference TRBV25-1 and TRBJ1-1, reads EADIYQTPRYLVIGTGKKITLECSQTMGHDKMYWYQQDPGMELHLIHYSYGVNSTEKGDLSSESTVSRIRTEHFPLTLESARPSHTSQYLCASSEHEAITEAFFGQGTRLTVV.